These T cell receptor beta chains were read from a single sample in a study of T cell clonotyping in hematopoietic cell transplantation. Profiled with immunoSEQ multiplex PCR; TCRdb holds only in-frame clones, not every one. This table has some 76,000 clones, around 96% appearing once. The sample consisted of peripheral blood mononuclear cells, taken before stem cell transplant. The receptors here all came from a woman between 50 and 59 years old with acute myeloid leukemia. Some clones in this sample may be carry-over from other donors' samples. CDR3s include the opening cysteine and the closing phenylalanine or tryptophan. D genes are given only for firm matches. Where a row states a size, it is once, few, many or the class of an expanded clone; other rows omit it.

d_call: NA
v_call: TRBV30
j_call: TRBJ2-7
clone_size: NA
cdr3_nt: TGTGCACAGACGACCGGAGGGGTGCAGTACTTC
cdr3_aa: CAQTTGGVQYF

d_call: NA
v_call: TRBV7-9
j_call: TRBJ1-4
clone_size: NA
cdr3_nt: TGTGCCAGCAGCTTAAGTGCAACTAATGAAAAACTGTTTTTT
cdr3_aa: CASSLSATNEKLFF

d_call: NA
v_call: TRBV6-1
j_call: TRBJ2-1
clone_size: NA
cdr3_nt: TGTGCCACCGACGCCGGGGCCACACCGTTCTTC
cdr3_aa: CATDAGATPFF

d_call: TRBD2
v_call: TRBV11-2
j_call: TRBJ2-1
clone_size: few
cdr3_nt: TGTGCCAGCAGTCCCATGGCGGGAGGCTACAATGAGCAGTTCTTC
cdr3_aa: CASSPMAGGYNEQFF

d_call: NA
v_call: TRBV6-5
j_call: TRBJ2-7
clone_size: NA
cdr3_nt: TGTGCCAGCAAACCGTCTTTGCGCACGGGCTACGAGCAGTACTTC
cdr3_aa: CASKPSLRTGYEQYF

d_call: TRBD1
v_call: TRBV11-2
j_call: TRBJ1-2
clone_size: NA
cdr3_nt: TGTGCCAGCAGCGACGGGACAGTGAACTATGGCTACACCTTC
cdr3_aa: CASSDGTVNYGYTF

d_call: TRBD1
v_call: TRBV11-2
j_call: TRBJ2-7
clone_size: NA
cdr3_nt: TGTGCCAGCAGCCTCCGGGACAGTACCTACGAGCAGTACTTC
cdr3_aa: CASSLRDSTYEQYF

d_call: NA
v_call: TRBV2
j_call: TRBJ2-3
clone_size: NA
cdr3_nt: TGTGCCAGCAGAAGGGGAGACAGTACAGATACGCAGTATTTT
cdr3_aa: CASRRGDSTDTQYF

d_call: NA
v_call: TRBV9
j_call: TRBJ1-5
clone_size: NA
cdr3_nt: TGTGCCAGCTCGAGGGGGAGCGGTCAGCCCCAGCATTTT
cdr3_aa: CASSRGSGQPQHF

d_call: TRBD2
v_call: TRBV7-6
j_call: TRBJ2-1
clone_size: NA
cdr3_nt: TGTGCCAGCAGCTACAATAGCGGGAGGGCCGACAATGAGCAGTTCTTC
cdr3_aa: CASSYNSGRADNEQFF

d_call: TRBD1
v_call: TRBV6-6
j_call: TRBJ1-4
clone_size: once
cdr3_nt: TGTGCCAGCAGTTCTCCGGGACAGGGAGAAGAAAAACTGTTTTTT
cdr3_aa: CASSSPGQGEEKLFF

d_call: NA
v_call: TRBV5-1
j_call: TRBJ1-3
clone_size: NA
cdr3_nt: TGCGCCAGCAGCTTGGCCCCTGGAAACACCATATATTTT
cdr3_aa: CASSLAPGNTIYF

d_call: TRBD2
v_call: TRBV4-2
j_call: TRBJ2-7
clone_size: NA
cdr3_nt: TGTGCCAGCAGCCTTGGGACTAGCGACTCCTACGAGCAGTACTTC
cdr3_aa: CASSLGTSDSYEQYF

d_call: TRBD1
v_call: TRBV2
j_call: TRBJ2-2
clone_size: once
cdr3_nt: TGTGCCAGACAGCACAGGGGGCGTCACGGGGAGCTGTTTTTT
cdr3_aa: CARQHRGRHGELFF

d_call: NA
v_call: TRBV30
j_call: TRBJ2-2
clone_size: NA
cdr3_nt: TGTGCCTGGAGTGTAGGCCCCGGGGCAGCGAACACCGGGGAGCTGTTTTTT
cdr3_aa: CAWSVGPGAANTGELFF

d_call: TRBD2
v_call: TRBV29-1
j_call: TRBJ2-6
clone_size: NA
cdr3_nt: TGCAGCGCGACAGCGGGAGGCTTATCTGGGGCCAACGTCCTGACTTTC
cdr3_aa: CSATAGGLSGANVLTF

d_call: TRBD1
v_call: TRBV7-2
j_call: TRBJ1-2
clone_size: NA
cdr3_nt: TGTGCCAGCAGCGAAGGGACAGCCCGGTATGGCTACACCTTC
cdr3_aa: CASSEGTARYGYTF

d_call: TRBD1
v_call: TRBV20-1
j_call: TRBJ2-7
clone_size: NA
cdr3_nt: TGCAGTGTTACAGGGGAGTACGAGCAGTACTTC
cdr3_aa: CSVTGEYEQYF

d_call: NA
v_call: TRBV11-2
j_call: TRBJ1-2
clone_size: NA
cdr3_nt: TGTGCCAGCAGCTTATCGTCAGGCTATGGCTACACCTTC
cdr3_aa: CASSLSSGYGYTF

d_call: NA
v_call: TRBV10-3
j_call: TRBJ1-5
clone_size: NA
cdr3_nt: TGTGCCATCAGCGTGGGGGGGGGTGAGCAGCCCCAGCATTTT
cdr3_aa: CAISVGGGEQPQHF

d_call: NA
v_call: TRBV5-6
j_call: TRBJ1-6
clone_size: NA
cdr3_nt: TGTGCCAGCAGCTTGGCTAATTCACCCCTCCACTTT
cdr3_aa: CASSLANSPLHF